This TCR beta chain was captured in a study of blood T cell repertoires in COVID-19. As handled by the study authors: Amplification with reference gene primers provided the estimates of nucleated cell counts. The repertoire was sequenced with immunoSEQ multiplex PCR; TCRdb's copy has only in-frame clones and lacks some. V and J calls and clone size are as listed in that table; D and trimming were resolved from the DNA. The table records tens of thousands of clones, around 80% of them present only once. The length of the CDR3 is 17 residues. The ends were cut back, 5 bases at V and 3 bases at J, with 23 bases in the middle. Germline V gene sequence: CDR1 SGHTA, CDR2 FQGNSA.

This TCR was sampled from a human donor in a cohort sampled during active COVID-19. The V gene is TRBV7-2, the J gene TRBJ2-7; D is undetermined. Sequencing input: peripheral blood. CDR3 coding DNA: TGTGCCAGCAGCAAAGAGGCGGTCCCCCTGAGTCTCTACGAGCAGTACTTC. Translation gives CASSKEAVPLSLYEQYF. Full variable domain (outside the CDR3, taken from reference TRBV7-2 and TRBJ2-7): GAGVSQSPSNKVTEKGKDVELRCDPISGHTALYWYRQSLGQGLEFLIYFQGNSAPDKSGLPSDRFSAERTGGSVSTLTIQRTQQEDSAVYLCASSKEAVPLSLYEQYFGPGTRLTVT.